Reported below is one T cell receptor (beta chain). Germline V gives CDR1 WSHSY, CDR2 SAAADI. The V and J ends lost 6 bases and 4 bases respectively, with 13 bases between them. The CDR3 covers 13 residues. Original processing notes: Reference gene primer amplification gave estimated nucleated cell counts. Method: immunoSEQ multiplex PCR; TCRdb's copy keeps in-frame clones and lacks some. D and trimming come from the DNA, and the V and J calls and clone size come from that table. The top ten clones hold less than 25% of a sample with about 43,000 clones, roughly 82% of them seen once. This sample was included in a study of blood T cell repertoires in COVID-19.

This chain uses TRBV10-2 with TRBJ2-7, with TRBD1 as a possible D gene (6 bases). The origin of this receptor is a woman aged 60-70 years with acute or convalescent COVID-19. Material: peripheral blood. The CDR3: CASSPETGYEQYF. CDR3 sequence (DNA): TGCGCCAGCAGCCCCGAAACAGGGTACGAGCAGTACTTC.